Presented here are 11 T cell receptor beta chains from one specimen sequenced in a study of blood T cell repertoires in COVID-19. Data came from immunoSEQ multiplex PCR; TCRdb stores just in-frame clones and leaves some out. This table holds some 220,000 clones, around 82% found once. Sample: peripheral blood. These receptors were taken from a human donor in a cohort sampled during active COVID-19.

This clone appeared a few times. This chain uses TRBV6-4 with TRBJ2-7; 9 bases fit TRBD1. CDR1 is MRHNA, CDR2 SNTAGT, per germline. With V trimmed by 2 bases and J by 4 bases, 9 bases remained unmatched. The CDR3 spans 16 residues. In DNA, the CDR3 is TGTGCCAGCAGTGACGCCCTGGGACAGGGAAAATACGAGCAGTACTTC. Encoded protein: CASSDALGQGKYEQYF.

The chain is built from TRBV5-1 and TRBJ1-1, with D possibly matching TRBD1 (5 bases). The CDR3 has 15 amino acids. The V and J ends lost 5 bases and 3 bases respectively, with 17 bases between them. The germline V gene encodes CDR1 SGHRS and CDR2 YFSETQ. The CDR3: CASREGGRGDTEAFF. For the CDR3, the DNA is TGCGCCAGCAGGGAGGGAGGACGGGGGGACACTGAAGCTTTCTTT.

The chain joins TRBV27 to TRBJ1-1; perhaps TRBD1 as D (6 bases). Germline CDR1 MNHEY, CDR2 SMNVEV (reference sequence). Trimming stripped 7 bases from V and 4 bases from J, with 19 bases between. The CDR3 consists of 15 residues. CDR3 nucleotides: TGTGCCAGCACCCCCCTCGGGGGGCCTCTCACTGAAGCTTTCTTT. Amino acids: CASTPLGGPLTEAFF.

The V gene is TRBV4-3, the J gene TRBJ1-2; D might be TRBD1 (5 bases). This CDR3 contains 15 residues. V lost 1 base to trimming and J lost 4 bases, with 13 bases between them. Germline CDR1 and CDR2: LGHNA and YSLEER. The chain's CDR3 is CASSQGRVYGYGYTF. In nucleotides, the CDR3 is TGCGCCAGCAGCCAAGGCAGGGTGTATGGCTATGGCTACACCTTC.

Notes on this clone: This clone may be a read error of a much larger clone one base away. The chain carries TRBV5-1 and TRBJ2-7, with D maybe TRBD1 (5 bases). Germline lookup yields CDR1 SGHRS and CDR2 YFSETQ. The CDR3 extends over 13 amino acids. V was clipped by 0 bases and J by 3 bases, with 7 bases between them. The CDR3 coding sequence is TGCGCCAGCAGCTTGGGACAGCTCTACGAGCAGTACTTC. Translation gives CASSLGQLYEQYF.

The chain couples TRBV28 to TRBJ2-1; 7 bases align to TRBD1. The CDR3 runs 16 residues. CDR1 and CDR2 (germline): MDHEN, SYDVKM. V lost 6 bases and J lost 2; bases outside the gene matches: 10. DNA of the CDR3: TGTGCCAGCAGATGGGGTTCGGACAGGACCTACAATGAGCAGTTCTTC. Residues: CASRWGSDRTYNEQFF.

The rearrangement uses TRBV29-1 and TRBJ1-2; maybe TRBD1 (5 bases). The CDR3 length is 14 residues. V lost 6 bases, J lost 1 base, and 15 bases lay in between. The germline V gene encodes CDR1 SQVTM and CDR2 ANQGSEA. The chain's CDR3 is CSVFGEGSNYGYTF. The CDR3 region has the DNA TGCAGCGTCTTTGGGGAGGGGAGTAACTATGGCTACACCTTC.

Of note for this clone: Other nucleotide sequences in the sample specify the same CDR3. This chain connects TRBV10-3 to TRBJ2-7; D unresolved. Per the germline V gene, CDR1 is ENHRY and CDR2 is SYGVKD. The length of the CDR3 is 12 residues. Trimming removed 0 bases at V and 3 bases at J, with 3 bases between. CDR3 residues: CAISESGYEQYF. In nucleotides, the CDR3 is TGTGCCATCAGTGAGTCCGGCTACGAGCAGTACTTC.

This clone was seen a few times. The CDR3 sequence: CSVAVGKEGYTF. The CDR3 DNA sequence: TGCAGCGTTGCTGTCGGGAAGGAAGGCTACACCTTC. The chain employs TRBV29-1 and TRBJ1-2; D unclear. The CDR3 runs to 12 residues. Trimming left V 4 bases short and J 8 bases short, with 14 bases between. CDR1 is SQVTM, CDR2 ANQGSEA, per germline.

The chain couples TRBV28 to TRBJ2-6; the D gene is possibly TRBD1 (6 bases). Per the germline V gene, CDR1 is MDHEN and CDR2 is SYDVKM. This CDR3 has 17 amino acids. V was trimmed by 2 bases and J by 0 bases, leaving 11 bases between them. Here the CDR3 reads CASSLEQGFSGANVLTF. CDR3 bases: TGTGCCAGCAGTTTAGAACAGGGTTTCTCTGGGGCCAACGTCCTGACTTTC.

This clone is a singleton in its sample. The chain combines TRBV19 with TRBJ2-1; D remains ambiguous. Germline V lookup: CDR1 LNHDA, CDR2 SQIVND (reference sequence). CDR3 size: 16 residues. Trimming cost V 4 bases and J 2 bases, with 15 bases left between them. CDR3 in amino acids: CASSSLIEPTYNEQFF. Written as DNA, the CDR3 is TGTGCCAGTAGTAGCCTCATAGAACCAACCTACAATGAGCAGTTCTTC.